This T cell receptor (beta chain) was captured by sequencing in a study of blood T cell repertoires in COVID-19. Study at large: Italy, Spain and the United States were the sources of the convalescent and acute COVID-19 samples.

This clone was found a few times. Original handling: Nucleated cell counts were estimated from reference gene primer amplification. Sequencing used immunoSEQ multiplex PCR; TCRdb keeps in-frame clones, though not all of them. V, J and clone size are those of that table, while D and trimming were read from the DNA. In the table there are around 80,000 clones, around four fifths of which are singletons. Sequenced material: peripheral blood. The source is a human donor in a cohort sampled during active COVID-19.

DNA for the CDR3: TGTGCCAGTAGCCCGTGGGGCAGGGTGGGCTATGGCTACACCTTC. Translation gives CASSPWGRVGYGYTF. The chain links TRBV19 to TRBJ1-2, with D perhaps matching TRBD1 (5 bases). Germline V lookup: CDR1 LNHDA, CDR2 SQIVND (reference sequence). V was shortened by 6 bases and J by 4 bases, with 18 bases between the two germline ends. The CDR3 runs 15 residues.